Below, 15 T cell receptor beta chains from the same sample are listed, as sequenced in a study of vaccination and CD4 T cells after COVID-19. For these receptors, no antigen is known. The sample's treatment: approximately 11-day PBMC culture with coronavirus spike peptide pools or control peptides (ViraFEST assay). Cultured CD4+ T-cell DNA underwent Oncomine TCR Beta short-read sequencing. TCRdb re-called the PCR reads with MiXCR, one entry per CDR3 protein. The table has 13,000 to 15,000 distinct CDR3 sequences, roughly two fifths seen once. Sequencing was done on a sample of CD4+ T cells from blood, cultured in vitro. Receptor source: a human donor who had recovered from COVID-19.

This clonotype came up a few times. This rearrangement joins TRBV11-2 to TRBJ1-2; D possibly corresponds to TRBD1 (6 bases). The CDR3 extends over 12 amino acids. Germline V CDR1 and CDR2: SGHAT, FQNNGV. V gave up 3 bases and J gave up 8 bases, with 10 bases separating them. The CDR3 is CASSLAGAGYTF. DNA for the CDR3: TGTGCCAGCAGCTTGGCGGGGGCGGGCTACACCTTC. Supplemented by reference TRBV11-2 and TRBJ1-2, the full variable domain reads EAGVAQSPRYKIIEKRQSVAFWCNPISGHATLYWYQQILGQGPKLLIQFQNNGVVDDSQLPKDRFSAERLKGVDSTLKIQPAKLEDSAVYLCASSLAGAGYTFGSGTRLTVV.

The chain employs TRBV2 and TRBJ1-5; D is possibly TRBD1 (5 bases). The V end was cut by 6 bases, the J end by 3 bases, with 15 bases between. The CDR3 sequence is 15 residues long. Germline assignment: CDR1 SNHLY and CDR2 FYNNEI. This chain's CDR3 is CASRAVGHNNQPQHF. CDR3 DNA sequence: TGTGCCAGCAGAGCCGTCGGACACAACAATCAGCCCCAGCATTTT.

CDR3 nucleotide sequence: TGCAGTGCGAGGGATTACGGGAGGGCCGTAGAGAATGAGCAGTTCTTC. Residues: CSARDYGRAVENEQFF. The J gene is TRBJ2-1, the V gene TRBV20-1; 8 nucleotides align to TRBD2. Unmatched junction bases numbered 17, after V lost 6 bases and J lost 7 bases. Germline assignment: CDR1 DFQATT and CDR2 SNEGSKA (reference sequence). The CDR3 is 16 amino acids.

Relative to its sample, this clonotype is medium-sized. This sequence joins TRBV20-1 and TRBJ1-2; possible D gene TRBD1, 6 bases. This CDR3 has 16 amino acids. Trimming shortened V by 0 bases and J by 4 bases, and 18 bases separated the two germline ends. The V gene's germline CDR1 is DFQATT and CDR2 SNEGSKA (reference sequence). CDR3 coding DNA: TGCAGTGCTAGAGATAATAGTAGGAAACAGGGCTATGGCTACACCTTC. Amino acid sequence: CSARDNSRKQGYGYTF.

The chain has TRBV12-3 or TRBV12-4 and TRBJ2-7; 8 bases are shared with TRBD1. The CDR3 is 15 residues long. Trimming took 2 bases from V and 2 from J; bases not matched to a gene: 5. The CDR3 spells CASSLTGQVPYEQYF. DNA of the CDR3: TGTGCCAGCAGTTTAACGGGACAGGTTCCCTACGAGCAGTACTTC.

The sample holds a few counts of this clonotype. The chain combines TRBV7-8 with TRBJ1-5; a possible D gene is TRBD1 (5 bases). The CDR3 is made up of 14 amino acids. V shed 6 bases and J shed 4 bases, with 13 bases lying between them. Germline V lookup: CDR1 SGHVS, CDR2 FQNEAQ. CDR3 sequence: CASSLKGPNQPQHF. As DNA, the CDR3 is TGTGCCAGCAGTTTGAAGGGGCCTAATCAGCCCCAGCATTTT.

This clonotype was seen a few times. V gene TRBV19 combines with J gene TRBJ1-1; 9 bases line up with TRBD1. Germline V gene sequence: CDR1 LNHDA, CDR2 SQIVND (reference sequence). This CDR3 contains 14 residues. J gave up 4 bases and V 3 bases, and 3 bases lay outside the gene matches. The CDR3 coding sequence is TGTGCCAGTAGTATGACAGGGGGAGGCACTGAAGCTTTCTTT. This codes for CASSMTGGGTEAFF.

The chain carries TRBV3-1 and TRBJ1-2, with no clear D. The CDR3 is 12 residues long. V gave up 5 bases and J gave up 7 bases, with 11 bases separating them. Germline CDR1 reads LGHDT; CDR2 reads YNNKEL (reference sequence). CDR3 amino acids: CASSYHLGGYTF. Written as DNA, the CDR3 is TGTGCCAGCAGCTACCATTTAGGTGGCTACACCTTC.

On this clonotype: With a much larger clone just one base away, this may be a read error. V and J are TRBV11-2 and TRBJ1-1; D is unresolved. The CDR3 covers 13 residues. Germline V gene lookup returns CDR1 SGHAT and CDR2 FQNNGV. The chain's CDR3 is CVSRPSRNTEAFF. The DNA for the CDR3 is TGTGTCAGCAGGCCCTCACGGAACACTGAAGCTTTCTTT.

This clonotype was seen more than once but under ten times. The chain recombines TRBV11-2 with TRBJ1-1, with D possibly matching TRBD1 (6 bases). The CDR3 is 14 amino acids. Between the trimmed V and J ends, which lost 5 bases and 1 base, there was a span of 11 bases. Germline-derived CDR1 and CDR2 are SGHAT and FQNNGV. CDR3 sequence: CASSPTTGNTEAFF. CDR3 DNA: TGTGCCAGCAGCCCTACGACAGGGAACACTGAAGCTTTCTTT.

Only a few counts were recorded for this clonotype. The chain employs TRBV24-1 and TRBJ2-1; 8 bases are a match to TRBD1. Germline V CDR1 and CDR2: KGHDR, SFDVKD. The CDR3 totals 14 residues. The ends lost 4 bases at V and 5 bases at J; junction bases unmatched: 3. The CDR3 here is CATSEPGQDNEQFF. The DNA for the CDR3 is TGTGCCACCAGTGAACCGGGACAGGACAATGAGCAGTTCTTC.

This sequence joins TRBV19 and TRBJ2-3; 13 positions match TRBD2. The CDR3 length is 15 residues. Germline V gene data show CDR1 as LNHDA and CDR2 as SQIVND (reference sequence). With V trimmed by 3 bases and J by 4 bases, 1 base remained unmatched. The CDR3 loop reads CASSIGLAGADTQYF. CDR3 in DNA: TGTGCCAGTAGTATCGGACTAGCGGGAGCAGATACGCAGTATTTT.

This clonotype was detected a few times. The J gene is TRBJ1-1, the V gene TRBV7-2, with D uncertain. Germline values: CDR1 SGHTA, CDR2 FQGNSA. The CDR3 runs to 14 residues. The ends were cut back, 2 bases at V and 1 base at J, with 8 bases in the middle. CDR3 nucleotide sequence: TGTGCCAGCAGCTTATTCCCAGGGAACACTGAAGCTTTCTTT. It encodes CASSLFPGNTEAFF. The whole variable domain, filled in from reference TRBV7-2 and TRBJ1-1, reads GAGVSQSPSNKVTEKGKDVELRCDPISGHTALYWYRQSLGQGLEFLIYFQGNSAPDKSGLPSDRFSAERTGGSVSTLTIQRTQQEDSAVYLCASSLFPGNTEAFFGQGTRLTVV.

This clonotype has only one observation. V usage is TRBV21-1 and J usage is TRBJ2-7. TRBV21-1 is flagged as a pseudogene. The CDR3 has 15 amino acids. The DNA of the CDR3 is TGTGCCAGCAGCAAAGCAGGAACGTACCCATACGAGCAGTACTTC. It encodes CASSKAGTYPYEQYF.

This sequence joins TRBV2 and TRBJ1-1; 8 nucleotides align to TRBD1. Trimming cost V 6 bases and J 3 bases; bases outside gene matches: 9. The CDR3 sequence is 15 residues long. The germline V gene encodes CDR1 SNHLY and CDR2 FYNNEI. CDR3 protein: CASRLTDRGDTEAFF. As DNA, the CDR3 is TGTGCCAGCAGGCTTACCGACAGGGGAGACACTGAAGCTTTCTTT.